This T cell receptor (beta chain) is from a study of blood T cell repertoires in COVID-19. Study background: PBMCs, B-cell-depleted T cells, or T cells were the source of the cDNA or gDNA that made up the material.

V shed 2 bases and J shed 1 base, with 8 bases lying between them. The CDR3 contains 14 residues. Germline-derived CDR1 and CDR2 are MNHEY and SMNVEV (reference sequence). As handled by the study authors: Researchers report that nucleated cell counts were estimated from reference gene primer amplification. Generated by immunoSEQ multiplex PCR, the TCRdb table keeps only in-frame clones and is missing some. V and J calls and clone size are copied from that table; D and trimming were computed from the DNA. The sample has about 350,000 clones; over 75% are singletons. Residents of 20 to 25 US areas, aged about 18 to 89 years, made up the participants. The recovered donors of Cohort 3 showed two negative PCRs, clearance, or symptom resolution.

The sequenced sample consisted of PBMCs or T cells enriched from blood (not recorded which). The rearrangement links TRBV27 to TRBJ1-1; D is perhaps TRBD1 (6 bases). The TCR comes from a woman aged 25 to 45 who had recovered from COVID-19. The CDR3 nucleotides are TGTGCCAGCAGTTTAGGGGGCCAGAACACTGAAGCTTTCTTT. Translating it yields CASSLGGQNTEAFF.